These 10 T cell receptor beta chains share one sample of origin, sequenced in a study of cytomegalovirus exposure and HLA in healthy donors. 60 Vbeta and 13 Jbeta primers were used in PCR. Some clones are missing from TCRdb's copy, which holds only in-frame ones; the method was immunoSEQ multiplex PCR. The sample lists some 130,000 clones; around four fifths were seen once. The sample consisted of PBMCs. The source is a male donor in good health and CMV-seronegative.

V usage is TRBV5-1 and J usage is TRBJ2-3; 14 nucleotides align to TRBD2. Germline CDR1 and CDR2: SGHRS and YFSETQ. J was trimmed by 3 bases and V by 2 bases; bases with no gene match: 5. This CDR3 has 17 residues. The CDR3 spells CASSFTGLAGVTDTQYF. In DNA form, the CDR3 reads TGCGCCAGCAGCTTTACGGGACTAGCGGGAGTGACAGATACGCAGTATTTT.

The chain recombines TRBV18 with TRBJ2-6; D is unclear. The CDR3 length is 15 residues. The germline V and J ends were trimmed by 0 bases and 3 bases, with 6 bases remaining between them. Germline V gene lookup returns CDR1 KGHSH and CDR2 LQKENI. This CDR3 reads CASSPPKRGANVLTF. As DNA, the CDR3 is TGTGCCAGCTCACCACCGAAGCGTGGGGCCAACGTCCTGACTTTC.

J is TRBJ2-1 and V is TRBV10-3; unclear D gene. The V end lost 3 bases, the J end lost 0 bases, and 15 bases lay between the germline ends. Germline V gene data show CDR1 as ENHRY and CDR2 as SYGVKD. The CDR3 contains 17 residues. CDR3 region: CAISDFTSRSSYNEQFF. CDR3 DNA sequence: TGTGCCATCAGTGACTTCACTTCAAGGAGCTCCTACAATGAGCAGTTCTTC.

This chain joins TRBV13 and TRBJ1-2; D may be TRBD1 (6 bases). V was shortened by 6 bases and J by 7 bases, with 21 bases between the two germline ends. There are 15 residues in the CDR3. The germline gives CDR1 PRHDT, CDR2 FYEKMQ (reference sequence). The CDR3 loop is CASRKIVDRTVGYTF. The CDR3 DNA reads as TGTGCCAGCAGGAAGATCGTGGACAGAACGGTTGGCTACACCTTC.

The chain carries TRBV5-8 and TRBJ2-5, with D possibly matching TRBD2 (5 bases). Trimming cost V 6 bases and J 1 base, with 16 bases left between them. The CDR3 has 15 residues. Germline CDR1 and CDR2: SGHTS and YDEGEE. As DNA, the CDR3 is TGTGCCAGCACTATATTTCTCCGGGGCCAAGAGACCCAGTACTTC. It is translated as CASTIFLRGQETQYF.

The chain couples TRBV9 to TRBJ2-1; perhaps TRBD2 as D (7 bases). This CDR3 has 15 amino acids. CDR1 SGDLS and CDR2 YYNGEE come from the germline V gene. V gave up 0 bases and J gave up 9 bases, with 16 bases separating them. The CDR3 DNA reads as TGTGCCAGCAGCGTAGAGGGGGGGCCTCAGGGTGAGCAGTTCTTC. This encodes CASSVEGGPQGEQFF.

The V and J genes are TRBV30 and TRBJ2-2; D is perhaps TRBD1 (6 bases). This CDR3 is 16 amino acids long. Trimming removed 0 bases at V and 5 bases at J, with 16 bases between. The V gene's germline CDR1 is GTSNPN and CDR2 SVGIG (reference sequence). CDR3 sequence: CAWSVGPGTGTGELFF. The DNA for the CDR3 is TGTGCCTGGAGTGTAGGTCCCGGTACAGGGACCGGGGAGCTGTTTTTT.

The chain recombines TRBV13 with TRBJ2-5; 7 positions agree with TRBD2. The J call is in doubt because the DNA end fits TRBJ2-7 better. The CDR3 contains 15 residues. Germline V gene data show CDR1 as PRHDT and CDR2 as FYEKMQ (reference sequence). DNA for the CDR3: TGTGCCAGCAGCTTAGGGCTAGCGGAGTCCTACGAGCAGTACTTC. Translation: CASSLGLAESYEQYF.

This chain joins TRBV7-2 and TRBJ1-1; TRBD1 matches 9 bases. The V gene's germline CDR1 is SGHTA and CDR2 FQGNSA. V lost 4 bases and J lost 4; bases outside the gene matches: 10. The CDR3 runs 16 residues. The DNA of the CDR3 is TGTGCCAGCAGCTCCCGCCGGGAGACAGGGGGCACTGAAGCTTTCTTT. This gives the protein CASSSRRETGGTEAFF.

This chain connects TRBV30 to TRBJ1-1; 9 positions match TRBD1. The V gene's germline CDR1 is GTSNPN and CDR2 SVGIG (reference sequence). J was trimmed by 1 base and V by 7 bases; bases with no gene match: 4. CDR3 length equals 13 residues. The CDR3 region is CALTGGSNTEAFF. CDR3 nucleotide sequence: TGTGCCTTAACAGGGGGCTCGAACACTGAAGCTTTCTTT.